This T cell receptor beta chain was sequenced during a study of immune evolution from preneoplasia to lung adenocarcinoma. Study context: HLA loss of heterozygosity: approximately 7.5% AIS, around 16% MIA, approximately 35% ADC, none AAH.

Each case's diagnosis was confirmed by two pathologists on H&E. Concerning this clone: Antigen: not known.

Findings of the study overall: Normal lung had highest clonality; later lesions appeared denser, more diverse.

TCRdb keeps only in-frame clones here, not all; method: immunoSEQ multiplex PCR. This table holds around 7,000 clones, 77% found once. After removal of 5 bases from V and 1 base from J, the junction contained 6 bases not matched to a gene. This CDR3 contains 16 residues. The germline V gene encodes CDR1 KGHSH and CDR2 LQKENI. The V gene is TRBV18, the J gene TRBJ1-1; 11 bases fit TRBD1. The TCR comes from a person aged 60-79 years with lung adenocarcinoma. The sample taken for sequencing was FFPE lung adenocarcinoma in situ tissue. The DNA of the CDR3 is TGTGCCAGCTCAGCGGGACAGGGGGGGACGAACACTGAAGCTTTCTTT. As protein: CASSAGQGGTNTEAFF. The complete variable domain, with remaining parts taken from reference TRBV18 and TRBJ1-1, reads NAGVMQNPRHLVRRRGQEARLRCSPMKGHSHVYWYRQLPEEGLKFMVYLQKENIIDESGMPKERFSAEFPKEGPSILRIQQVVRGDSAAYFCASSAGQGGTNTEAFFGQGTRLTVV.